One sample yielded the 25 T cell receptor beta chains listed below, sequenced in a study of beta chain features in type 1 diabetes. Expressed TCRB transcripts were sequenced because the isolated RNA had all been reverse transcribed beforehand. Using immunoSEQ multiplex PCR, the repertoire was profiled, and TCRdb retains in-frame clones only, with some absent. Of about 230,000 clones in the sample, around 10% were seen once. Sequencing input: naive CD4+ T cells from blood. The receptors derive from a woman younger than 30 in good health.

This clone appeared a few times. V and J are TRBV30 and TRBJ2-5; the match to TRBD2 covers 7 bases. The CDR3 has 13 residues. The germline CDR1 and CDR2 sequences are GTSNPN and SVGIG (reference sequence). V lost 3 bases to trimming and J lost 8 bases; unmatched junction nucleotides: 9. The CDR3 DNA reads TGTGCCTGGAGCCGGAGCGGGGCCGGCACCCAGTACTTC. Translating it yields CAWSRSGAGTQYF.

There are a few counts of this clone. This chain joins TRBV5-4 and TRBJ2-7, with TRBD1 matching 8 bases. Germline V gene sequence: CDR1 SGHNT, CDR2 YYREEE (reference sequence). V dropped 3 bases and J dropped 3; count of bases not matched to a gene: 11. This CDR3 contains 16 residues. The CDR3 DNA sequence: TGTGCCAGCAGCTCTTCCCACGGACAGGGCCACTACGAGCAGTACTTC. Amino acid sequence: CASSSSHGQGHYEQYF. Complete variable domain (other parts from reference TRBV5-4 and TRBJ2-7): ETGVTQSPTHLIKTRGQQVTLRCSSQSGHNTVSWYQQALGQGPQFIFQYYREEENGRGNFPPRFSGLQFPNYSSELNVNALELDDSALYLCASSSSHGQGHYEQYFGPGTRLTVT.

This clone came up a few times. This chain joins TRBV18 and TRBJ1-5, with 8 nucleotides matching TRBD1. J was trimmed by 1 base and V by 6 bases; bases with no gene match: 5. Germline CDR1 KGHSH, CDR2 LQKENI. The CDR3 contains 15 residues. The CDR3 region is CASSPGGSSNQPQHF. DNA of the CDR3: TGTGCCAGCTCCCCAGGGGGCTCGAGCAATCAGCCCCAGCATTTT.

This clone has only a few counts. The chain joins TRBV5-1 to TRBJ2-2; TRBD2 aligns across 10 bases. Trimming took 3 bases from V and 1 from J; bases not matched to a gene: 3. The CDR3 is 16 residues long. Germline assignment: CDR1 SGHRS and CDR2 YFSETQ. Written as DNA, the CDR3 is TGCGCCAGCAGCTCCCGGACTAGCGGGAACACCGGGGAGCTGTTTTTT. This sequence encodes CASSSRTSGNTGELFF.

This clone turned up a few times. The chain couples TRBV6-5 to TRBJ1-2; 7 bases line up with TRBD1. The V gene end was trimmed by 5 bases and the J gene end by 1 base; junction bases not matched to a gene: 4. The CDR3 consists of 14 residues. Germline V lookup: CDR1 MNHEY, CDR2 SVGAGI. CDR3 sequence reads: CASSPGQVNYGYTF. The CDR3 bases are TGTGCCAGCAGTCCAGGACAGGTTAACTATGGCTACACCTTC.

This clone was recorded only once. V gene TRBV5-4 combines with J gene TRBJ1-2; the D gene is possibly TRBD1 (5 bases). This CDR3 spans 16 amino acids. Trimming cost V 4 bases and J 4 bases, with 20 bases left between them. Looked up from germline, CDR1 is SGHNT and CDR2 is YYREEE (reference sequence). The CDR3 here is CASSRRSGQGIYGYTF. The CDR3 region has the DNA TGTGCCAGCAGCAGAAGGAGTGGGCAGGGTATCTATGGCTACACCTTC. Full variable domain (outside the CDR3, taken from reference TRBV5-4 and TRBJ1-2): ETGVTQSPTHLIKTRGQQVTLRCSSQSGHNTVSWYQQALGQGPQFIFQYYREEENGRGNFPPRFSGLQFPNYSSELNVNALELDDSALYLCASSRRSGQGIYGYTFGSGTRLTVV.

The CDR3 sequence: CASRDWEETQYF. CDR3 DNA: TGTGCCAGTAGGGACTGGGAAGAGACCCAGTACTTC. The V gene is TRBV19, the J gene TRBJ2-5, with D possibly TRBD2 on 5 matching bases. Germline V gene data show CDR1 as LNHDA and CDR2 as SQIVND (reference sequence). Trimming took 6 bases from V and 3 from J, leaving 8 bases between them. This CDR3 region has 12 residues. The full variable domain, with the rest looked up from reference TRBV19 and TRBJ2-5, is DGGITQSPKYLFRKEGQNVTLSCEQNLNHDAMYWYRQDPGQGLRLIYYSQIVNDFQKGDIAEGYSVSREKKESFPLTVTSAQKNPTAFYLCASRDWEETQYFGPGTRLLVL.

V is TRBV20-1 and J is TRBJ2-7; D may be TRBD1 (6 bases). Germline V gives CDR1 DFQATT, CDR2 SNEGSKA (reference sequence). The CDR3 has 11 amino acids. The V end was cut by 3 bases, the J end by 3 bases, with 6 bases between. The CDR3 region is CSASRGYEQYF. The DNA for the CDR3 is TGCAGTGCTAGCAGGGGCTACGAGCAGTACTTC.

This clone was seen only a few times. This sequence joins TRBV5-1 and TRBJ2-3; 9 bases are a match to TRBD2. The CDR3 covers 17 residues. Germline V gene lookup returns CDR1 SGHRS and CDR2 YFSETQ. The J segment lost 4 bases and the V segment lost 3 bases, leaving 12 bases of the junction unmatched. CDR3 DNA sequence: TGCGCCAGCAGCTCCTTAACGGCGGGGGGGCTGGCAGATACGCAGTATTTT. This encodes CASSSLTAGGLADTQYF.

For this clone: The junction departs from germline at one end; a sequencing error may be responsible. The V gene is TRBV10-3, the J gene TRBJ2-6, with D tentatively TRBD1 (6 bases). The CDR3 is 15 residues long. The germline CDR1 and CDR2 sequences are ENHRY and SYGVKD. CDR3 DNA sequence: TGTGCCACCAGTGGCAGGGGCTCTGGGGCCAACGTCCTGACTTTC. It encodes CATSGRGSGANVLTF.

This clone came up a few times. The V gene is TRBV5-1, the J gene TRBJ2-1; TRBD2 agrees at 8 bases. Looked up from germline, CDR1 is SGHRS and CDR2 is YFSETQ. The V gene end was trimmed by 5 bases and the J gene end by 9 bases; junction bases not matched to a gene: 4. The CDR3 is made up of 12 amino acids. The CDR3 DNA sequence: TGCGCCAGCAGACGTAGCGGGGCTGAGCAGTTCTTC. It encodes CASRRSGAEQFF.

This clone showed up just a few times. V and J are TRBV4-1 and TRBJ1-2; D is unclear. V was cut by 2 bases and J by 5 bases, with 9 bases left in between. The CDR3 runs to 13 residues. Germline values: CDR1 MGHRA, CDR2 YSYEKL. The CDR3 region has the DNA TGCGCCAGCAGCCAAAGAGATGAGTATGGCTACACCTTC. This sequence encodes CASSQRDEYGYTF.

The chain recombines TRBV7-9 with TRBJ2-4, with 8 bases that match TRBD2. Germline V gene lookup returns CDR1 SEHNR and CDR2 FQNEAQ (reference sequence). Trimming cost V 4 bases and J 9 bases; bases outside gene matches: 14. The CDR3 sequence is 16 residues long. The CDR3 is CASSSGLARGMGIQYF. In DNA form, the CDR3 reads TGTGCCAGCAGCTCAGGACTAGCTCGGGGAATGGGCATTCAGTACTTC.

The gene calls are TRBV9 and TRBJ2-7; D is possibly TRBD1 (6 bases). V was trimmed by 0 bases and J by 3 bases, leaving 13 bases between them. This CDR3 has 15 residues. The V gene's germline CDR1 is SGDLS and CDR2 YYNGEE. CDR3 in amino acids: CASSVGWGLDYEQYF. The DNA of the CDR3 is TGTGCCAGCAGCGTAGGTTGGGGGCTTGACTACGAGCAGTACTTC.

The V gene is TRBV5-1, the J gene TRBJ2-5; tentatively, D is TRBD1 (7 bases). V was clipped by 6 bases and J by 4 bases, with 19 bases between them. The CDR3 sequence is 15 residues long. Germline loops: CDR1 SGHRS, CDR2 YFSETQ. CDR3 amino acids: CASIPDGGGGETQYF. CDR3 DNA: TGCGCCAGCATCCCCGACGGAGGGGGCGGAGAGACCCAGTACTTC.

The CDR3 sequence is CASSLAGRQVLSTGELFF. CDR3 nucleotide sequence: TGCGCCAGCAGCTTGGCAGGGCGGCAGGTCCTTTCAACCGGGGAGCTGTTTTTT. The V call is TRBV5-1, the J call TRBJ2-2; TRBD1 is a possible D gene (5 bases). CDR1 SGHRS and CDR2 YFSETQ come from the germline V gene. Trimming stripped 0 bases from V and 5 bases from J, with 20 bases between. The CDR3 is made up of 18 amino acids.

This clone was observed a handful of times. V and J are TRBV30 and TRBJ2-1, with D unclear. CDR1 is GTSNPN and CDR2 is SVGIG in the germline V gene (reference sequence). There are 14 residues in the CDR3. The V end lost 0 bases, the J end lost 2 bases, and 8 bases lay between the germline ends. The CDR3 loop is CAWSVSETYNEQFF. CDR3 sequence (DNA): TGTGCCTGGAGTGTGTCGGAGACCTACAATGAGCAGTTCTTC.

This clone was recorded a few times. V gene TRBV7-8 combines with J gene TRBJ2-3; the D is unclear. The CDR3 totals 16 residues. V gave up 5 bases and J gave up 1 base, with 16 bases separating them. Per the germline V gene, CDR1 is SGHVS and CDR2 is FQNEAQ. CDR3 sequence reads: CASSPVPQSGTDTQYF. The CDR3, as DNA: TGTGCCAGCAGCCCCGTGCCGCAGTCTGGCACAGATACGCAGTATTTT.

This clone showed up just a few times. The rearrangement uses TRBV12-5 and TRBJ1-2, with D maybe TRBD1 (6 bases). From germline, CDR1 is LGHNT and CDR2 FRNRAP. The CDR3 sequence is 16 residues long. V dropped 0 bases and J dropped 2 bases, with 13 bases sitting between them. CDR3 in DNA: TGTGCTAGTGGTTTGGTAGTCAGGGGTCAGAACTATGGCTACACCTTC. Its translation: CASGLVVRGQNYGYTF.

This clone was counted between two and nine times. V usage is TRBV19 and J usage is TRBJ1-2, with TRBD1 matching 8 bases. CDR3 length equals 13 residues. The J segment lost 3 bases and the V segment lost 10 bases, leaving 7 bases of the junction unmatched. Germline values: CDR1 LNHDA, CDR2 SQIVND (reference sequence). This chain's CDR3 is CATDRGYHYGYTF. Written as DNA, the CDR3 is TGTGCCACCGACAGGGGATACCACTATGGCTACACCTTC.

This rearrangement joins TRBV4-2 to TRBJ2-1; possible D gene TRBD1, 6 bases. This CDR3 region has 16 residues. V dropped 4 bases and J dropped 8 bases, with 21 bases sitting between them. Germline CDR1 and CDR2: LGHNA and YNFKEQ. The CDR3 bases are TGTGCCAGCAGCCGAGGGGGTGGGCTAGAGGTGCATGAGCAGTTCTTC. This gives the protein CASSRGGGLEVHEQFF.

This CDR3 reads CAWKLGGANTEAFF. CDR3 nucleotides: TGTGCCTGGAAGCTTGGGGGGGCGAACACTGAAGCTTTCTTT. The genes are TRBV30 and TRBJ1-1; weak D call: TRBD1 (6 bases). Germline V gives CDR1 GTSNPN, CDR2 SVGIG (reference sequence). This CDR3 is built from 14 residues. V was clipped by 4 bases and J by 1 base, with 13 bases between them.

This chain uses TRBV15 with TRBJ1-2; 7 nucleotides align to TRBD1. The CDR3 consists of 14 residues. V gave up 3 bases and J gave up 3 bases; unmatched junction bases: 4. Germline V CDR1 and CDR2: LNHNV, YYDKDF (reference sequence). The CDR3 DNA reads TGTGCCACCAGCAGGGACAGGAACCACTATGGCTACACCTTC. Protein product: CATSRDRNHYGYTF.

The chain employs TRBV2 and TRBJ1-4, with a weak D call TRBD1 (5 bases). The ends were cut back, 4 bases at V and 4 bases at J, with 7 bases in the middle. Germline values: CDR1 SNHLY, CDR2 FYNNEI. CDR3 length: 13 residues. CDR3 DNA: TGTGCCAGCAGTGGACAGAGTAATGAAAAACTGTTTTTT. As protein: CASSGQSNEKLFF.

V and J are TRBV5-1 and TRBJ1-6; D may be TRBD1 (6 bases). The V and J ends lost 3 bases and 6 bases respectively, with 16 bases between them. CDR3 length: 16 amino acids. The V gene's germline CDR1 is SGHRS and CDR2 YFSETQ. The CDR3 DNA reads as TGCGCCAGCAGCTGGGGTATGGGGGCAGGTAATTCACCCCTCCACTTT. This translates into CASSWGMGAGNSPLHF.